Below, 6 T cell receptor beta chains from the same sample are listed, as sequenced in a study of T cell clonotyping in hematopoietic cell transplantation. The assay was immunoSEQ multiplex PCR, and TCRdb's table has in-frame clones only and misses some. This sample has thousands of clones, with 26% found just once. The source was peripheral blood mononuclear cells, collected 180 days after allogeneic stem cell transplant. These receptors all stem from a male patient aged 35 to 55 who had an allogeneic stem cell transplant from an unrelated donor, so the T cells may come from the graft donor. Some clones in this sample may be carry-over from other donors' samples.

V and J are TRBV30 and TRBJ1-5, with 7 bases aligning to TRBD1. The CDR3 is made up of 14 amino acids. Germline CDR1 GTSNPN, CDR2 SVGIG (reference sequence). V lost 4 bases to trimming and J lost 7 bases; unmatched junction nucleotides: 10. CDR3: CAWNPTGRGQPQHF. CDR3 in DNA: TGTGCCTGGAACCCGACAGGGCGAGGACAGCCCCAGCATTTT.

The genes are TRBV14 and TRBJ1-2, with D possibly being TRBD1 (6 bases). V was shortened by 4 bases and J by 7 bases, with 13 bases between the two germline ends. The CDR3 runs 13 residues. Per germline, CDR1 SGHDN and CDR2 FVKESK. CDR3 bases: TGTGCCAGCAGCCCGAATACCAGGGGTGGCTACACCTTC. Translation: CASSPNTRGGYTF.

By share, this clone counts as large. The V call is TRBV2, the J call TRBJ1-5; 8 nucleotides line up with TRBD1. After removal of 9 bases from V and 4 bases from J, the junction contained 8 bases not matched to a gene. Germline V gene sequence: CDR1 SNHLY, CDR2 FYNNEI. There are 14 residues in the CDR3. CDR3 coding DNA: TGTGCCAGGGGAGGTACAGGGGGAAATCAGCCCCAGCATTTT. Its protein is CARGGTGGNQPQHF. Together with reference TRBV2 and TRBJ1-5, the CDR3 gives the full variable domain: EPEVTQTPSHQVTQMGQEVILRCVPISNHLYFYWYRQILGQKVEFLVSFYNNEISEKSEIFDDQFSVERPDGSNFTLKIRSTKLEDSAMYFCARGGTGGNQPQHFGDGTRLSIL.

This chain connects TRBV30 to TRBJ1-2; a possible D gene is TRBD1 (5 bases). Between the trimmed V and J ends, which lost 8 bases and 2 bases, there was a span of 18 bases. The CDR3 is 14 amino acids. Germline CDR1 reads GTSNPN; CDR2 reads SVGIG (reference sequence). The CDR3 region has the DNA TGTGCCGTAACCCGCCAGGGATCAAACTATGGCTACACCTTC. Translated: CAVTRQGSNYGYTF.

This sequence joins TRBV30 and TRBJ2-7; 7 bases agree with TRBD1. There are 13 residues in the CDR3. Germline V gene data show CDR1 as GTSNPN and CDR2 as SVGIG (reference sequence). J was trimmed by 3 bases and V by 3 bases; bases with no gene match: 5. The CDR3 DNA reads as TGTGCCTGGAGCCCCGGGACAGTCTACGAGCAGTACTTC. This sequence encodes CAWSPGTVYEQYF.

The V gene is TRBV5-6, the J gene TRBJ2-3; 7 bases map to TRBD2. The germline CDR1 and CDR2 sequences are SGHDT and YYEEEE. The CDR3 spans 16 residues. With 0 bases clipped from V and 2 bases from J, the junction kept 6 bases outside the gene matches. CDR3 sequence (DNA): TGTGCCAGCAGCTTGGCGCTAGCGGAAATCACAGATACGCAGTATTTT. Amino acids: CASSLALAEITDTQYF.